These 31 T cell receptor beta chains were all obtained from the same sample, sequenced in a study of blood T cell repertoires in COVID-19. The assay was immunoSEQ multiplex PCR, and TCRdb's table has in-frame clones only and misses some. The data show 300,000 to 450,000 clones, with 70% to 90% seen just once and 2.5% to 3.5% held by the top ten. Input material: peripheral blood. The receptors shown here come from a human donor in a cohort sampled during active COVID-19.

The V and J genes are TRBV25-1 and TRBJ2-7, with 9 bases matching TRBD1. From germline, CDR1 is MGHDK and CDR2 SYGVNS. There are 17 residues in the CDR3. J lost 5 bases, V lost 1 base, and 12 bases had no gene match. CDR3 bases: TGTGCCAGCAGTGAATCGGCGGGGACAGGGACTGCGGACGAGCAGTACTTC. Translation gives CASSESAGTGTADEQYF.

There are a few counts of this clone. This chain joins TRBV19 and TRBJ1-1, with TRBD1 matching 9 bases. The germline CDR1 and CDR2 sequences are LNHDA and SQIVND (reference sequence). This CDR3 region has 16 residues. The J segment lost 3 bases and the V segment lost 7 bases, leaving 12 bases of the junction unmatched. The CDR3 DNA is TGTGCCAGTAAAAAAAAACCGGACAGGGGAGACACTGAAGCTTTCTTT. Protein: CASKKKPDRGDTEAFF.

In the case of this clone: An end of the junction differs from the germline gene, which may be a read error. This sample includes further DNA sequences coding for the same CDR3. The chain is built from TRBV11-2 and TRBJ1-2; D gene ambiguous. Per the germline V gene, CDR1 is SGHAT and CDR2 is FQNNGV. CDR3 length: 12 amino acids. The CDR3 DNA sequence: TGTGCCAGCAGCCAGGCGGGCTATGGTTACACCTTC. Translated: CASSQAGYGYTF.

The chain employs TRBV18 and TRBJ1-1; D unclear. Germline values: CDR1 KGHSH, CDR2 LQKENI. The CDR3 has 15 amino acids. V was shortened by 3 bases and J by 3 bases, with 14 bases between the two germline ends. The CDR3 loop is CASSPINSQDTEAFF. CDR3 nucleotide sequence: TGTGCCAGCTCACCTATAAACAGTCAGGACACTGAAGCTTTCTTT.

The rearrangement uses TRBV5-6 and TRBJ2-1; D is perhaps TRBD2 (5 bases). Germline CDR1 is SGHDT and CDR2 is YYEEEE. The CDR3 covers 15 residues. V shed 0 bases and J shed 4 bases, with 11 bases lying between them. The CDR3 region has the DNA TGTGCCAGCAGCTTGGGCCGGGGAGCATACAATGAGCAGTTCTTC. Its translation: CASSLGRGAYNEQFF.

This clone was seen only once. The gene calls are TRBV14 and TRBJ2-1; TRBD2 aligns across 9 bases. The CDR3 extends over 17 amino acids. Germline V CDR1 and CDR2: SGHDN, FVKESK. V dropped 1 base and J dropped 4; count of bases not matched to a gene: 8. CDR3: CASSQGPLAGSYNEQFF. CDR3 DNA sequence: TGTGCCAGCAGCCAAGGGCCGCTAGCGGGAAGTTACAATGAGCAGTTCTTC.

The chain couples TRBV19 to TRBJ1-2, with TRBD1 matching over 9 bases. Germline CDR1 and CDR2: LNHDA and SQIVND (reference sequence). Trimming cost V 6 bases and J 4 bases; bases outside gene matches: 12. CDR3 length equals 16 residues. This CDR3 reads CASSSQQGAGGYGYTF. Written as DNA, the CDR3 is TGTGCCAGTAGCTCTCAACAGGGGGCCGGGGGCTATGGCTACACCTTC.

The chain combines TRBV4-2 with TRBJ2-7, with 10 bases fitting TRBD2. CDR1 and CDR2 (germline): LGHNA, YNFKEQ. The CDR3 runs 15 residues. V lost 1 base to trimming and J lost 2 bases; unmatched junction nucleotides: 2. CDR3 residues: CASSQGSGGPYEQYF. DNA for the CDR3: TGTGCCAGCAGCCAAGGTAGCGGGGGGCCCTACGAGCAGTACTTC.

The J gene is TRBJ1-1, the V gene TRBV29-1; 7 nucleotides line up with TRBD1. This CDR3 has 14 residues. Germline CDR1 reads SQVTM; CDR2 reads ANQGSEA. Trimming took 7 bases from V and 3 from J; bases not matched to a gene: 11. This CDR3 reads CSAVPTGRDTEAFF. The CDR3 DNA is TGCAGCGCCGTCCCGACAGGGCGCGACACTGAAGCTTTCTTT.

This chain connects TRBV5-1 to TRBJ2-1, with 10 nucleotides matching TRBD2. Trimming cost V 4 bases and J 10 bases; bases outside gene matches: 14. The CDR3 runs to 16 residues. Per the germline V gene, CDR1 is SGHRS and CDR2 is YFSETQ. The CDR3 region is CASSRGASGGGGEQFF. The CDR3 DNA reads TGCGCCAGCAGCCGCGGGGCTAGCGGGGGCGGCGGGGAGCAGTTCTTC.

As to this clone: The junction differs from germline at one of its ends, possibly a read error. This rearrangement joins TRBV5-6 to TRBJ1-6; 8 nucleotides match TRBD1. The CDR3 covers 15 residues. The germline V gene encodes CDR1 SGHDT and CDR2 YYEEEE. CDR3 region: CGSQTGARVDSPLHF. The DNA for the CDR3 is TGTGGCAGCCAGACAGGGGCGAGGGTTGATTCACCCCTCCACTTT.

This clone was counted a single time. The rearrangement joins TRBV5-6 to TRBJ2-7; D uncertain. V was clipped by 2 bases and J by 1 base, with 7 bases between them. The CDR3 consists of 13 residues. The germline V gene encodes CDR1 SGHDT and CDR2 YYEEEE. The CDR3, as DNA: TGTGCCAGCAGCTTCTCCAGGTCCTACGAGCAGTACTTC. It yields the protein CASSFSRSYEQYF.

The chain links TRBV4-1 to TRBJ2-4, with TRBD2 as a possible D gene (5 bases). The CDR3 contains 15 residues. Trimming stripped 2 bases from V and 0 bases from J, with 8 bases between. Per the germline V gene, CDR1 is MGHRA and CDR2 is YSYEKL. The CDR3 sequence: CASSQIGVAKNIQYF. For the CDR3, the DNA is TGCGCCAGCAGCCAAATCGGGGTAGCCAAAAACATTCAGTACTTC.

The gene calls are TRBV28 and TRBJ1-5; D is unresolved. CDR3 length: 15 amino acids. With 2 bases removed from V and 0 bases from J, the gap between germline ends came to 8 bases. CDR1 MDHEN and CDR2 SYDVKM come from the germline V gene. CDR3 sequence reads: CASSLQSTSNQPQHF. Written as DNA, the CDR3 is TGTGCCAGCAGTTTACAGTCAACTAGCAATCAGCCCCAGCATTTT.

The chain employs TRBV6-5 and TRBJ1-3; 7 bases agree with TRBD1. Germline V lookup: CDR1 MNHEY, CDR2 SVGAGI. This CDR3 has 14 amino acids. The V and J ends lost 6 bases and 8 bases, in that order; junction bases with no gene match: 10. The CDR3 here is CASSVTGPGDTIYF. The CDR3 DNA reads as TGTGCCAGCAGCGTGACAGGGCCGGGGGACACCATATATTTT.

V is TRBV5-1 and J is TRBJ2-5; possibly TRBD2 for D (5 bases). V dropped 2 bases and J dropped 4 bases, with 21 bases sitting between them. CDR3 length equals 17 residues. CDR1 is SGHRS and CDR2 is YFSETQ in the germline V gene. The CDR3 is CASSFSGLSDGLETQYF. DNA for the CDR3: TGCGCCAGCAGCTTTTCAGGCCTATCGGACGGACTAGAGACCCAGTACTTC.

V gene TRBV18 combines with J gene TRBJ2-5, with D perhaps TRBD2 (6 bases). V was pared by 4 bases and J by 3 bases, with 12 bases between. Germline V gene lookup returns CDR1 KGHSH and CDR2 LQKENI. The CDR3 sequence is 14 residues long. The CDR3 bases are TGTGCCAGCTCACGCACCGGGGGTAAAGAGACCCAGTACTTC. Encoded protein: CASSRTGGKETQYF.

This clone was seen once. The chain combines TRBV11-2 with TRBJ2-3; TRBD2 agrees at 7 bases. The CDR3 has 14 residues. In germline, CDR1 is SGHAT, CDR2 FQNNGV. Trimming cost V 1 base and J 7 bases; bases outside gene matches: 5. This chain's CDR3 is CASSLGAGENTQYF. In DNA, the CDR3 is TGTGCCAGCAGCTTAGGGGCGGGGGAAAATACGCAGTATTTT.

V and J are TRBV5-1 and TRBJ2-7, with 9 bases aligning to TRBD1. The germline V gene encodes CDR1 SGHRS and CDR2 YFSETQ. Trimming took 4 bases from V and 0 from J; bases not matched to a gene: 5. The CDR3 has 15 amino acids. The CDR3 sequence: CASSPDRGSSYEQYF. The CDR3 DNA reads as TGCGCCAGCAGCCCCGACAGGGGGAGCTCCTACGAGCAGTACTTC.

The chain couples TRBV28 to TRBJ2-7; the match to TRBD2 covers 8 bases. The V and J ends lost 8 bases and 0 bases, in that order; junction bases with no gene match: 15. The CDR3 has 17 residues. Per the germline V gene, CDR1 is MDHEN and CDR2 is SYDVKM. CDR3 bases: TGTGCCAGCCTCCGGGCTCGCGGGGGGCCCACCTCCTACGAGCAGTACTTC. Protein: CASLRARGGPTSYEQYF.

The genes are TRBV27 and TRBJ2-7, with 14 nucleotides matching TRBD2. V dropped 5 bases and J dropped 3; count of bases not matched to a gene: 3. The CDR3 sequence is 15 residues long. Germline V gene lookup returns CDR1 MNHEY and CDR2 SMNVEV (reference sequence). CDR3 coding DNA: TGTGCCAGCAGTCCGGGGACTAGCGGGAGCTACGAGCAGTACTTC. Its translation is CASSPGTSGSYEQYF.

The chain joins TRBV7-2 to TRBJ2-2; TRBD2 agrees at 8 bases. Germline trimming cut 1 base from V and 0 bases from J; bases unmatched to any gene: 1. Looked up from germline, CDR1 is SGHTA and CDR2 is FQGNSA. The CDR3 has 16 amino acids. Here the CDR3 DNA reads TGTGCCAGCAGCTTAGGCGGGGGGCCGAACACCGGGGAGCTGTTTTTT. Translation gives CASSLGGGPNTGELFF.

This clone was seen only once. This rearrangement joins TRBV28 to TRBJ1-2; possible D gene TRBD1, 6 bases. The CDR3 length is 17 residues. Trimming stripped 6 bases from V and 4 bases from J, with 24 bases between. Germline CDR1 reads MDHEN; CDR2 reads SYDVKM. The CDR3 loop reads CASRNARGGPSLYGYTF. CDR3 nucleotides: TGTGCCAGCAGAAACGCCCGGGGGGGCCCTTCCCTCTATGGCTACACCTTC.

DNA for the CDR3: TGTGCCGCGTCCGGGACATTTAATGAAAAACTGTTTTTT. Translation: CAASGTFNEKLFF. The chain carries TRBV19 and TRBJ1-4; weak D call: TRBD1 (6 bases). The germline CDR1 and CDR2 sequences are LNHDA and SQIVND (reference sequence). CDR3 length equals 13 residues. Trimming shortened V by 11 bases and J by 4 bases, and 14 bases separated the two germline ends.

This chain joins TRBV2 and TRBJ2-5; TRBD2 aligns across 7 bases. The CDR3 is 14 amino acids. The germline V gene has CDR1 SNHLY and CDR2 FYNNEI. Trimming cost V 2 bases and J 7 bases; bases outside gene matches: 7. Here the CDR3 DNA reads TGTGCCAGCAGTGAAAATGGGGAGGGGTTGACCCAGTACTTC. It specifies CASSENGEGLTQYF.

This sequence joins TRBV5-1 and TRBJ2-3, with D tentatively TRBD1 (6 bases). The V and J ends lost 1 base and 1 base respectively, with 10 bases between them. Germline lookup yields CDR1 SGHRS and CDR2 YFSETQ. There are 15 residues in the CDR3. The DNA of the CDR3 is TGCGCCAGCAGCTTGAAACCAGGGGGCACAGATACGCAGTATTTT. This sequence encodes CASSLKPGGTDTQYF.

The chain employs TRBV10-1 and TRBJ2-1; 11 nucleotides match TRBD1. V gave up 0 bases and J gave up 7 bases; unmatched junction bases: 5. CDR1 is WNHNN and CDR2 is SYGVQD in the germline V gene (reference sequence). This CDR3 has 16 amino acids. The CDR3 sequence is CASSESQGQGENEQFF. The CDR3 DNA reads TGCGCCAGCAGTGAGTCGCAGGGACAGGGGGAGAATGAGCAGTTCTTC.

This chain joins TRBV30 and TRBJ1-2; D gene uncertain. Germline values: CDR1 GTSNPN, CDR2 SVGIG (reference sequence). The CDR3 consists of 11 residues. CDR3 nucleotide sequence: TGTGCGTGTGCGCCGACACCCGGCTACACCTTC. It yields the protein CACAPTPGYTF.

DNA of the CDR3: TGTGCCATCAGTGAGCCTGGAGGGGGCGGCAATCAGCCCCAGCATTTT. Its translation is CAISEPGGGGNQPQHF. The chain couples TRBV10-3 to TRBJ1-5; 7 positions agree with TRBD1. The CDR3 covers 16 residues. Germline CDR1 reads ENHRY; CDR2 reads SYGVKD. V lost 2 bases to trimming and J lost 2 bases; unmatched junction nucleotides: 6.

J is TRBJ1-1 and V is TRBV10-3; a possible D gene is TRBD1 (6 bases). Looked up from germline, CDR1 is ENHRY and CDR2 is SYGVKD. The CDR3 is 13 amino acids. The V end was cut by 6 bases, the J end by 3 bases, with 11 bases between. The CDR3 DNA follows: TGTGCCATCAGCGTTGGGGGCTACACTGAAGCTTTCTTT. Its protein is CAISVGGYTEAFF.

This clone was detected only once. V usage is TRBV19 and J usage is TRBJ2-1; 13 bases match TRBD2. Germline V lookup: CDR1 LNHDA, CDR2 SQIVND (reference sequence). The CDR3 length is 17 residues. V was pared by 4 bases and J by 7 bases, with 10 bases of the junction left unmatched. This CDR3 is CASSRALGTSGTNEQFF. The CDR3 coding sequence is TGTGCCAGTAGTAGGGCGTTGGGGACTAGCGGGACGAATGAGCAGTTCTTC.